This TCR beta chain stems from a study of control samples from healthy donors and cancer patients. Per germline, CDR1 SGHVS and CDR2 FQNEAQ. There are 14 residues in the CDR3. V gave up 5 bases and J gave up 1 base, with 9 bases separating them. Sequencing was performed with immunoSEQ multiplex PCR; in TCRdb, only in-frame clones are kept and a portion is missing. The table records about 55,000 clones, 88% of them present only once. Sequencing was done on a sample of blood. The receptor's source is a man between 45 and 60 years old in good health. This sequence joins TRBV7-8 and TRBJ2-1; no clear D gene. For the CDR3, the DNA is TGTGCCAGCAGCCCCACGGATTCCTACAATGAGCAGTTCTTC. It specifies CASSPTDSYNEQFF.